The rows below give T cell receptor beta chains drawn from one sample of a study of CD8+ T cells in alopecia areata. Only in-frame clones appear in the TCRdb table, and some are missing; sequencing was by immunoSEQ multiplex PCR. The sample contains 150,000 or so clones, roughly 50% of which appear only once. Sequencing was performed on CD4+ T cells sorted from blood. The source is a human donor with alopecia areata. CDR3s include the opening cysteine and the closing phenylalanine or tryptophan. Fields, in order: J gene, clone size, V gene, CDR3 protein. Not all rows give a size; the values are once, few, many and, for expanded clones, a class.

TRBJ1-1	.	TRBV30	CARTGQGNTEAFF
TRBJ2-5	.	TRBV6-1	CASILLWGTVRTQYF
TRBJ2-7	few	TRBV4-1	CASSSSTSGSYEQYF
TRBJ1-2	.	TRBV29-1	CSALPAQGSRYTF
TRBJ2-4	.	TRBV28	CASSRQGFTKNIQYF
TRBJ1-2	.	TRBV7-9	CASSVRTDGYTF
TRBJ1-4	.	TRBV29-1	CSVGQGRTNEKLFF
TRBJ2-5	few	TRBV6-5	CASSYSGTAFETQYF
TRBJ1-5	.	TRBV5-1	CASSLQPGGNQPQHF
TRBJ2-7	.	TRBV29-1	CSVEKGQGYEQYF
TRBJ1-1	few	TRBV25-1	CASSRGWAEAFF
TRBJ2-5	.	TRBV18	CASSNNKETQYF
TRBJ2-6	.	TRBV27	CASSTESSGANVLTF
TRBJ1-5	few	TRBV4-2	CASSREMQGGGGQPQHF
TRBJ2-5	few	TRBV18	CASSPPSLETQYF
TRBJ1-1	.	TRBV6-1	CASSVRDVEAFF
TRBJ2-4	.	TRBV5-1	CASSLAGAGNIQYF
TRBJ2-3	few	TRBV11-1	CASSLAPGRGGNTDTQYF
TRBJ2-5	few	TRBV30	CAWGAPWAQETQYF
TRBJ2-5	.	TRBV5-4	CASSSQETQYF
TRBJ2-5	few	TRBV29-1	CSVRRTQETQYF
TRBJ1-1	.	TRBV30	CAWSVSRRGRRHEAFF